This T cell receptor (beta chain) emerged from a study of T-cell reconstitution after alpha-beta-depleted transplantation in children. Trimming pared 5 bases from V and 7 bases from J, leaving 11 bases between. The germline gives CDR1 SGHVS, CDR2 FNYEAQ. CDR3 size: 12 residues. The study, taken as a whole, reports: The origin of alpha-beta T cells about two months after transplant was reportedly several hundred expanded graft clones.

Unique molecular identifiers were incorporated during preparation of the TCRbeta library. TCRdb passed the PCR reads through MiXCR, listing each CDR3 protein once. The table has 240,000 or so distinct CDR3 sequences, around 7.5% seen once. This clonotype was picked up many times. Its target is not known. The material sequenced was PBMCs, mostly from graft donor cells, taken 180 days after TCRalphabeta/CD19-depleted stem cell transplant. The chain recombines TRBV7-6 with TRBJ2-5; no clear D gene. The TCR originated in a male patient between 5 and 17 years old who had a stem cell transplant for acute lymphoblastic leukemia, so the T cells may come from the graft donor. CDR3 in amino acids: CASSLDPWTQYF. The CDR3 DNA reads as TGTGCCAGCAGCCTAGACCCCTGGACCCAGTACTTC.